These 25 T cell receptor beta chains were all obtained from the same sample, sequenced in a study of blood T cells in healthy people across ages. The use of a sample-barcoded 5' primer and a J-beta primer mix characterized a second PCR of about 7 to 12 cycles. Each CDR3 protein gets one entry after TCRdb re-called the 5' RACE reads with MiXCR. The data show hundreds of thousands of distinct CDR3 sequences, around a quarter seen once. This same sample was also taken into another study, of T cells of mothers and their children.

The sample was blood. The receptors come from a boy aged 5-17 years in good health.

In this sample, this clonotype turned up many times. This chain links TRBV18 with TRBJ2-6; tentative D call: TRBD1 (7 bases). The V end was cut by 3 bases, the J end by 0 bases, with 12 bases between. Germline values: CDR1 KGHSH, CDR2 LQKENI. The CDR3 spans 17 residues. The CDR3 spells CASSPAGGNSGANVLTF. CDR3 bases: TGTGCCAGCTCACCCGCAGGGGGGAACTCTGGGGCCAACGTCCTGACTTTC.

This clonotype was counted many times. This rearrangement joins TRBV11-2 to TRBJ2-1; 8 positions match TRBD2. V shed 8 bases, J shed 0 bases, and the junction held 3 bases outside the gene matches. Germline lookup yields CDR1 SGHAT and CDR2 FQNNGV. CDR3 size: 14 residues. CDR3 residues: CASGGTSSYNEQFF. CDR3 coding DNA: TGTGCCAGCGGGGGGACTAGCTCCTACAATGAGCAGTTCTTC.

The chain recombines TRBV7-9 with TRBJ2-7; weak D call: TRBD1 (6 bases). The germline V gene has CDR1 SEHNR and CDR2 FQNEAQ (reference sequence). This CDR3 contains 13 residues. Deletions cut 5 bases from V and 3 bases from J, with 11 bases between. CDR3 sequence: CASSTTGVYEQYF. Here the CDR3 DNA reads TGTGCCAGCAGCACGACAGGCGTCTACGAGCAGTACTTC.

This sequence joins TRBV12-3 or TRBV12-4 and TRBJ2-5; 12 bases are a match to TRBD1. This CDR3 region has 15 residues. J gave up 4 bases and V 5 bases, and 5 bases lay outside the gene matches. CDR3 loop: CASSPGTGGGETQYF. The CDR3 DNA sequence: TGTGCCAGCAGTCCCGGGACAGGGGGCGGAGAGACCCAGTACTTC.

The sample holds a few counts of this clonotype. The V and J genes are TRBV10-3 and TRBJ1-6; D is undetermined. This CDR3 spans 14 amino acids. Germline values: CDR1 ENHRY, CDR2 SYGVKD. The V end was cut by 4 bases, the J end by 5 bases, with 9 bases between. The CDR3 here is CAISATPDNSPLHF. DNA for the CDR3: TGTGCCATCAGTGCAACCCCGGATAATTCACCCCTCCACTTT.

This CDR3 is CASSVRTSGSYNEQFF. CDR3 in DNA: TGTGCCAGCAGCGTAAGGACTAGCGGGTCCTACAATGAGCAGTTCTTC. The rearrangement joins TRBV9 to TRBJ2-1; 11 bases match TRBD2. The CDR3 contains 16 residues. Germline CDR1 and CDR2: SGDLS and YYNGEE. V gave up 1 base and J gave up 1 base; unmatched junction bases: 1.

This clonotype has more than one count but fewer than ten. For the CDR3, the DNA is TGTGCCAGCAGCTTAACGGGGGTGGGGAATGAGCAGTTCTTC. This sequence encodes CASSLTGVGNEQFF. This sequence joins TRBV7-3 and TRBJ2-1; D may correspond to TRBD1 or TRBD2 (5 bases each). CDR3 length: 14 amino acids. Germline values: CDR1 SGHTA, CDR2 FQGTGA. V lost 0 bases and J 7 bases, leaving 10 bases between the germline ends. Looking up the rest from reference TRBV7-3 and TRBJ2-1 gives the full variable domain: GAGVSQTPSNKVTEKGKYVELRCDPISGHTALYWYRQSLGQGPEFLIYFQGTGAADDSGLPNDRFFAVRPEGSVSTLKIQRTERGDSAVYLCASSLTGVGNEQFFGPGTRLTVL.

CDR3 amino acids: CASSQEGDRGYYEQYF. DNA for the CDR3: TGCGCCAGCAGCCAAGAAGGGGACAGGGGGTACTACGAGCAGTACTTC. This chain connects TRBV4-1 to TRBJ2-7; 11 nucleotides match TRBD1. This CDR3 is 16 amino acids long. Germline assignment: CDR1 MGHRA and CDR2 YSYEKL. Trimming cost V 0 bases and J 3 bases; bases outside gene matches: 4.

This clonotype was detected only a few times. The chain combines TRBV15 with TRBJ2-1; D unclear. The CDR3 is 15 amino acids. Germline lookup yields CDR1 LNHNV and CDR2 YYDKDF (reference sequence). Deletions cut 0 bases from V and 6 bases from J, with 12 bases between. CDR3 sequence: CATSRDKARGNEQFF. As DNA, the CDR3 is TGTGCCACCAGCAGAGATAAGGCTAGAGGCAATGAGCAGTTCTTC.

The chain recombines TRBV5-6 with TRBJ2-5; D not resolved. The J call is in doubt because the DNA end fits TRBJ2-1 better. The CDR3 spans 12 residues. Per the germline V gene, CDR1 is SGHDT and CDR2 is YYEEEE. Here the CDR3 DNA reads TGTGCCAGCAGTTACCTTGAGCCCAAGCAGTTCTTC. It is translated as CASSYLEPKQFF.

This clonotype has just a few counts. The rearrangement joins TRBV19 to TRBJ1-5; TRBD1 is a possible D gene (6 bases). V lost 4 bases and J 0 bases, leaving 13 bases between the germline ends. Germline V gives CDR1 LNHDA, CDR2 SQIVND (reference sequence). CDR3 length equals 16 residues. CDR3: CASSKDRPYSNQPQHF. CDR3 bases: TGTGCCAGTAGTAAAGACAGGCCTTATAGCAATCAGCCCCAGCATTTT.

The sample holds a few counts of this clonotype. At one end the junction does not follow the germline gene, possibly because of a read error. The J gene is TRBJ1-6, the V gene TRBV30; 8 nucleotides agree with TRBD1. This CDR3 is 12 amino acids long. CDR1 is GTSNPN, CDR2 SVGIG, per germline (reference sequence). The CDR3 protein is CASDRDKSPLHF. The CDR3 DNA reads as TGTGCCTCGGACAGGGATAAATCACCCCTCCACTTT.

The sample holds a few counts of this clonotype. The chain has TRBV7-6 and TRBJ1-1; no clear D gene. The germline CDR1 and CDR2 sequences are SGHVS and FNYEAQ. V was cut by 1 base and J by 9 bases, with 12 bases left in between. The CDR3 is 13 amino acids. The CDR3: CASSLEIRAKAFF. CDR3 nucleotides: TGTGCCAGCAGCTTAGAGATTCGGGCAAAAGCTTTCTTT.

The chain links TRBV6-1 to TRBJ2-1, with no clear D. The CDR3 runs to 15 residues. V was shortened by 7 bases and J by 6 bases, with 19 bases between the two germline ends. Germline V gene lookup returns CDR1 MNHNS and CDR2 SASEGT. Here the CDR3 DNA reads TGTGCCAGCACCCCGGGTGACTTCGGGCGCAATGAGCAGTTCTTC. This codes for CASTPGDFGRNEQFF.

This chain joins TRBV11-3 and TRBJ2-1; 7 positions agree with TRBD1. Germline V lookup: CDR1 SGHNT, CDR2 YENEEA. V lost 0 bases, J lost 7 bases, and 9 bases stayed unmatched. There are 16 residues in the CDR3. CDR3 sequence (DNA): TGTGCCAGCAGCTTAGAAGGGGGCGGTGGTTCGAATGAGCAGTTCTTC. It specifies CASSLEGGGGSNEQFF.

The rearrangement links TRBV5-1 to TRBJ1-6; 7 nucleotides agree with TRBD1. This CDR3 spans 14 amino acids. With V trimmed by 4 bases and J by 5 bases, 3 bases remained unmatched. Germline V gives CDR1 SGHRS, CDR2 YFSETQ. CDR3 sequence (DNA): TGCGCCAGCAGCCGGACAGGAAATAATTCACCCCTCCACTTT. Amino acid sequence: CASSRTGNNSPLHF.

The rearrangement uses TRBV6-6 and TRBJ2-4; D ambiguous. The V and J ends lost 2 bases and 5 bases respectively, with 7 bases between them. The CDR3 is 13 amino acids. Germline CDR1 MNHNY, CDR2 SVGAGI (reference sequence). The CDR3 region is CASSYDRQNIQYF. The CDR3 DNA sequence: TGTGCCAGCAGTTACGACCGCCAAAACATTCAGTACTTC.

The CDR3 sequence: CASQPGTVVFQETQYF. CDR3 in DNA: TGTGCCAGCCAGCCCGGGACAGTTGTTTTTCAAGAGACCCAGTACTTC. The V call is TRBV6-5, the J call TRBJ2-5, with TRBD1 matching 7 bases. The CDR3 covers 16 residues. Germline V gene lookup returns CDR1 MNHEY and CDR2 SVGAGI. V was clipped by 8 bases and J by 2 bases; unmatched bases: 14.

The chain recombines TRBV19 with TRBJ2-7, with TRBD2 matching 7 bases. V lost 6 bases, J lost 5 bases, and 10 bases stayed unmatched. This CDR3 is 14 amino acids long. In germline, CDR1 is LNHDA, CDR2 SQIVND (reference sequence). The CDR3 spells CASRRTGGGDEQYF. CDR3 DNA sequence: TGTGCCAGTAGACGGACGGGGGGAGGCGACGAGCAGTACTTC.

The rearrangement uses TRBV29-1 and TRBJ2-5; TRBD1 aligns across 8 bases. The J call could be wrong; TRBJ2-7 is a better fit for the DNA end. CDR3 length: 12 residues. Germline CDR1 SQVTM, CDR2 ANQGSEA. The CDR3 sequence: CSVEGQENEQYF. Written as DNA, the CDR3 is TGCAGCGTTGAGGGACAGGAAAACGAGCAGTACTTC.

J is TRBJ1-5 and V is TRBV2; TRBD1 matches at 7 bases. Unmatched junction bases numbered 6, after V lost 4 bases and J lost 9 bases. The CDR3 is 13 amino acids. CDR1 is SNHLY, CDR2 FYNNEI, per germline. The CDR3 loop is CASSATGRTPQHF. In nucleotides, the CDR3 is TGTGCCAGCAGTGCGACAGGGCGGACGCCCCAGCATTTT.

This clonotype occurred a few times. This rearrangement joins TRBV29-1 to TRBJ1-1, with D possibly TRBD1 on 5 matching bases. CDR1 SQVTM and CDR2 ANQGSEA come from the germline V gene. With 2 bases removed from V and 4 bases from J, the gap between germline ends came to 11 bases. This CDR3 comprises 13 residues. The CDR3 here is CSVELWDGTEAFF. In DNA, the CDR3 is TGCAGCGTTGAACTCTGGGACGGCACTGAAGCTTTCTTT.

The V call is TRBV20-1, the J call TRBJ2-5; 8 bases match TRBD2. Germline CDR1 DFQATT, CDR2 SNEGSKA (reference sequence). J was trimmed by 5 bases and V by 4 bases; bases with no gene match: 9. This CDR3 is built from 14 residues. The CDR3 here is CSANPGGLGETQYF. CDR3 bases: TGCAGTGCTAATCCGGGGGGGCTGGGGGAGACCCAGTACTTC.

The chain recombines TRBV20-1 with TRBJ1-4; D might be TRBD1 (5 bases). Germline CDR1 reads DFQATT; CDR2 reads SNEGSKA (reference sequence). CDR3 length: 14 amino acids. The ends were cut back, 2 bases at V and 5 bases at J, with 12 bases in the middle. The CDR3 here is CSARSSPGNEKLFF. The CDR3 nucleotides are TGCAGTGCTAGATCATCGCCAGGGAATGAAAAACTGTTTTTT.

The rearrangement joins TRBV5-4 to TRBJ2-5, with 9 nucleotides matching TRBD2. The V gene's germline CDR1 is SGHNT and CDR2 YYREEE (reference sequence). The CDR3 is made up of 16 amino acids. The V segment lost 2 bases and the J segment 5 bases; nucleotides outside the gene matches: 10. The CDR3, as DNA: TGTGCCAGCAGCTTTAGGCTAGCGGGGTTTTATGAGACCCAGTACTTC. Translating it yields CASSFRLAGFYETQYF.